This T cell receptor beta chain derives from a study of T cells in Graves' hyperthyroidism and ophthalmopathy. Study in general: Peripheral blood was drawn at first diagnosis, prior to all treatment.

Subjects with ophthalmopathy showed a Clinical Activity Score no lower than 3, a NOSPECS grade no lower than 4, and a duration shorter than 3 months. The diagnoses drew upon clinical symptoms, serum thyroxine and TRAb, thyroid ultrasound and orbital computed tomography. This clonotype was recorded many times. Its matching antigen is unknown. V lost 3 bases to trimming and J lost 0 bases; unmatched junction nucleotides: 12. Per the germline V gene, CDR1 is MDHEN and CDR2 is SYDVKM. This CDR3 region has 19 residues. Broader study findings: The model identified upcoming ophthalmopathy a median approximately 6.4 months ahead of onset.

TCR beta CDR3 regions were amplified from RNA transcripts. TCR CDR3 regions were first amplified by RT-PCR with HTBI primers. TCRdb re-analysed the multiplex PCR reads in MiXCR, keeping a single row per CDR3 protein. The sample lists around 500,000 distinct CDR3 sequences; about 15% were seen once. V is TRBV28 and J is TRBJ2-3; TRBD2 agrees at 10 bases. Input material: blood. This TCR was sampled from a woman aged 25 to 39 with Graves' ophthalmopathy. CDR3 protein: CASSFSAAGGETSTDTQYF. In nucleotides, the CDR3 is TGTGCCAGCAGTTTCTCTGCAGCGGGGGGGGAAACTAGCACAGATACGCAGTATTTT. The variable domain in full, with the rest retrieved from reference TRBV28 and TRBJ2-3, is DVKVTQSSRYLVKRTGEKVFLECVQDMDHENMFWYRQDPGLGLRLIYFSYDVKMKEKGDIPEGYSVSREKKERFSLILESASTNQTSMYLCASSFSAAGGETSTDTQYFGPGTRLTVL.